This T cell receptor (beta chain) derives from a study of shared clonotypes between healthy human individuals. Whole-study findings and limits: Shared clonotypes: roughly 5% naive CD4, roughly 3.8% naive CD8, less than 2.5% memory CD4, 0.4% to 0.5% memory CD8. The four-donor shared clonotypes exceeded non-shared clonotypes in generation probability, with non-shared ones scoring lower.

Sequencing was performed with immunoSEQ multiplex PCR; in TCRdb, only in-frame clones are kept and a portion is missing. The sample has over 750,000 clones; roughly 96% are singletons. About this clone itself: Its antigen is not identified.

CD45RO negativity and positive selection for CCR7 defined naive CD8 cells, a population that excluded terminally differentiated effector memory CD45RA+ cells. Donors had no recently reported acute infections or vaccinations and were HIV-negative. Germline V gene data show CDR1 as MNHNY and CDR2 as SVGAGI (reference sequence). The CDR3 totals 14 residues. Losses at the gene ends were 4 bases for V and 2 bases for J; bases not matched to a gene: 2. This TCR was recovered from a man aged 30 to 39 in good health. The sample taken for sequencing was naive CD8+ T cells sorted from blood. This chain links TRBV6-6 with TRBJ2-5; 9 bases match TRBD2. This CDR3 reads CASSSLAGQETQYF. CDR3 nucleotides: TGTGCCAGCAGTTCCCTAGCGGGGCAAGAGACCCAGTACTTC.